Each of the 8 T cell receptor beta chains below was sequenced from the same sample in a study of blood T cell repertoires in COVID-19. Some clones are missing from TCRdb's copy, which holds only in-frame ones; the method was immunoSEQ multiplex PCR. The sample lists some 240,000 clones, roughly four fifths occurring once. The specimen was peripheral blood. These receptors were obtained from a woman of 80 years or more with COVID-19, enrolled during active disease.

About this clone itself: A junction boundary mismatches the germline segment, possibly from a read error. The V and J genes are TRBV6-1 and TRBJ1-1; D unresolved. The CDR3 is 12 amino acids. The germline CDR1 and CDR2 sequences are MNHNS and SASEGT. The CDR3 DNA is TGTGCCAGCAGTCAAGCCGGGACTGAAGCTTTCTTT. Protein product: CASSQAGTEAFF.

This clone showed up just once. CDR3: CASSQESSQGNSPLHF. The CDR3, as DNA: TGTGCCAGCAGCCAAGAGAGTAGTCAGGGGAATTCACCCCTCCACTTT. The rearrangement joins TRBV3-1 (or the pseudogene TRBV3-2) to TRBJ1-6, with D tentatively TRBD1 (6 bases). The germline CDR1 and CDR2 sequences are LGHDT and YNNKEL (reference sequence). Trimming pared 0 bases from V and 7 bases from J, leaving 13 bases between. The CDR3 extends over 16 amino acids.

The chain carries TRBV28 and TRBJ2-6, with 7 nucleotides matching TRBD1. With 8 bases clipped from V and 12 bases from J, the junction kept 7 bases outside the gene matches. Germline V gives CDR1 MDHEN, CDR2 SYDVKM. The CDR3 is 12 amino acids. The CDR3 here is CASSGDSPVLTF. The DNA for the CDR3 is TGTGCCAGCTCCGGGGACAGTCCCGTCCTGACTTTC.

Written as DNA, the CDR3 is TGTGCCAGTAGTACCATATTCCACCTCAGGCTATTTAACTATGGCTACACCTTC. Its protein product is CASSTIFHLRLFNYGYTF. This sequence joins TRBV19 and TRBJ1-2; no clear D. The CDR3 has 18 residues. V was clipped by 4 bases and J by 1 base, with 22 bases between them. Germline CDR1 reads LNHDA; CDR2 reads SQIVND (reference sequence).

The chain joins TRBV7-9 to TRBJ2-3, with 8 bases identical to TRBD1. The germline V gene has CDR1 SEHNR and CDR2 FQNEAQ (reference sequence). With 5 bases clipped from V and 5 bases from J, the junction kept 6 bases outside the gene matches. The CDR3 runs to 14 residues. The CDR3 DNA reads TGTGCCAGCAGCCTGACAGGGGTTGGAGATACGCAGTATTTT. Residues: CASSLTGVGDTQYF.

The chain carries TRBV29-1 and TRBJ1-5; D unresolved. Trimming removed 2 bases at V and 3 bases at J, with 14 bases between. The CDR3 has 15 amino acids. CDR1 and CDR2 from the germline V gene are SQVTM and ANQGSEA. CDR3: CSVESSRISNQPQHF. The CDR3 nucleotides read TGCAGCGTTGAATCCTCCAGGATTTCCAATCAGCCCCAGCATTTT. The full variable domain, rest sourced from reference TRBV29-1 and TRBJ1-5, is SAVISQKPSRDICQRGTSLTIQCQVDSQVTMMFWYRQQPGQSLTLIATANQGSEATYESGFVIDKFPISRPNLTFSTLTVSNMSPEDSSIYLCSVESSRISNQPQHFGDGTRLSIL.

The chain combines TRBV18 with TRBJ1-4; D ambiguous. The CDR3 loop spans 13 amino acids. V was clipped by 4 bases and J by 8 bases, with 11 bases between them. Germline V gene sequence: CDR1 KGHSH, CDR2 LQKENI. CDR3 region: CASSRSPGEKLFF. The DNA of the CDR3 is TGTGCCAGCTCACGAAGCCCGGGGGAAAAACTGTTTTTT.

The chain uses TRBV5-6 and TRBJ1-3; unclear D gene. The CDR3 is 12 residues long. Germline CDR1 and CDR2: SGHDT and YYEEEE. V lost 4 bases and J lost 5, with 7 bases in between. In DNA form, the CDR3 reads TGTGCCAGCAGCGTCACAAGAAACACCATATATTTT. Encoded protein: CASSVTRNTIYF.